The 5 T cell receptor beta chains presented below share a single source sample, sequenced in a study of shared clonotypes between healthy human individuals. Produced via immunoSEQ multiplex PCR; TCRdb's table is partial and in-frame only. The sample carries about 530,000 clones, nearly 80% recorded once. Material for sequencing was PBMCs. These receptors came from a woman aged 40 to 50 in good health. Some clones in this sample may be carry-over from other donors' samples.

This chain connects TRBV5-1 to TRBJ1-5; D is unresolved. The CDR3 has 14 amino acids. V was shortened by 4 bases and J by 7 bases, with 15 bases between the two germline ends. Germline values: CDR1 SGHRS, CDR2 YFSETQ. CDR3 nucleotides: TGCGCCAGCAGCGTGGCTGGAGGCGGGCAGCCCCAGCATTTT. This gives the protein CASSVAGGGQPQHF.

The rearrangement links TRBV6-1 to TRBJ2-7; no reliable D call. The CDR3 spans 15 residues. Looked up from germline, CDR1 is MNHNS and CDR2 is SASEGT. Trimming took 6 bases from V and 1 from J, leaving 16 bases between them. The CDR3 DNA reads TGTGCCAGCAGCGGAATAGGAGAGCAATCCTACGAGCAGTACTTC. Translating gives CASSGIGEQSYEQYF.

The chain joins TRBV20-1 to TRBJ2-5; D gene uncertain. CDR1 DFQATT and CDR2 SNEGSKA come from the germline V gene (reference sequence). V dropped 6 bases and J dropped 4 bases, with 9 bases sitting between them. The CDR3 spans 11 residues. The CDR3 reads CSATPAETQYF. CDR3 coding DNA: TGCAGTGCCACCCCGGCAGAGACCCAGTACTTC.

V gene TRBV5-1 combines with J gene TRBJ2-1, with 7 bases that match TRBD1. Unmatched junction bases numbered 16, after V lost 3 bases and J lost 7 bases. The germline V gene has CDR1 SGHRS and CDR2 YFSETQ. The CDR3 consists of 17 residues. CDR3 DNA: TGCGCCAGCAGCTCACCGCGTGTGGGACAGAGTTGGAATGAGCAGTTCTTC. Its protein product is CASSSPRVGQSWNEQFF.

This sequence joins TRBV5-4 and TRBJ2-5; D is tentatively TRBD1 or TRBD2 (5 bases each). V lost 4 bases and J 0 bases, leaving 10 bases between the germline ends. CDR1 and CDR2 (germline): SGHNT, YYREEE (reference sequence). The CDR3 consists of 14 residues. The CDR3 nucleotides are TGTGCCAGCAGCCCCGGGACGGACCAAGAGACCCAGTACTTC. As protein: CASSPGTDQETQYF.